Below, one T cell receptor beta chain is given with its context. In its sample, this clone was seen once. Its antigen specificity is not known. Base qualities are not provided; no much larger clone lies one nucleotide away. The data were obtained in a study of shared clonotypes between healthy human individuals (dated by TCRdb to about 2020). For context, the study as a whole: Three men and two women, aged 18 to 49 years, made up the cohort. For each donor, CD4 naive and CD4 memory were each run on three plates, CD8 naive on two plates, and CD8 memory on one plate. Each donor's leukapheresis produced roughly between roughly 0.94 and 9.5 billion PBMCs. The study deeply sequenced blood TCR repertoires of about 5 healthy adults to estimate repertoire size and the extent of clonotype sharing between individuals. Libraries were prepared and TCR repertoires were sequenced by different laboratories using diverse techniques, in order to increase sequencing depth and limit assay-specific biases.

The donors were healthy, HIV-negative adults with no recently reported acute infections or vaccinations. All donors were Caucasian adults living in Nashville, Tennessee, USA. CD4+ T cells were enriched through magnetic negative selection, after which naive cells were positively selected on CD45RA and the remaining negative fraction served as the memory subset. Blood was collected by leukapheresis, and PBMCs were isolated by Ficoll-Histopaque density gradient centrifugation and then cryopreserved in liquid nitrogen vapor phase. Analytical flow cytometry was used to check the purity and quantity of each magnetically sorted T cell population. Each sorted fraction had its genomic DNA isolated and then quantified by UV absorbance on a Nanodrop 2000c. The CDR3 covers 14 residues, taking in both the cysteine and the phenylalanine. CDR3 DNA only is kept here, 42 bases in frame from base 1. V loses 0 bases of germline sequence and J loses 7 bases, and the interval between the two ends is 12 bases. As encoded in the germline V gene (reference sequence), CDR1 is GTSNPN while CDR2 is SVGIG.

The research as a whole found: Naive subsets generally had larger estimated clonotype richness than memory subsets. The small number of donors limited the genetic and exposure-history diversity represented. Rarefaction of sorted-subset datasets indicated incomplete sequencing despite the large sequencing depth. Sampling was restricted to blood, and TCR repertoires in tissue are likely to differ from TCR repertoires in blood. Compared with non-shared clonotypes, clonotypes shared by all four sorted-subset donors had higher generation probabilities. About 4.5% of naive CD4, around 4% of naive CD8, about 2.5% of memory CD4, and less than 0.45% of memory CD8 clonotypes were shared across a handful of donors. Pairwise subsampling indicated that sequencing depth was expected to affect the degree of clonotype sharing among donors.

Using the deep immunoSEQ assay, TCR CDR3 regions were amplified from genomic DNA by multiplex PCR. Extracted genomic DNA from each cell subset was distributed evenly across all wells of several immunoSEQ 96-well plates, and each plate was treated as a replicate. For sorted subsets, approximately 200 ng of genomic DNA, equivalent to roughly 30,000 T cell genomes, went into each replicate PCR. The purified libraries were quantified using a Qubit 3.0 fluorometer, sized with a Bioanalyzer 2100, and then quantified again using the KAPA Library Quantification kit. Each immunoSEQ 96-well plate was sequenced on its own single-read 150-cycle Illumina NextSeq 550 flow cell. Per the authors' processing: Because the immunoSEQ output included only junctional sequences and no quality scores, the filtering could not be the same as the filtering used for full-length reads. Sequences were annotated with PyIR, a Python wrapper for IgBLAST v1.9, using IMGT germline references to assign V/J genes and CDR3. Any read was removed if the V/J assignment was weak (E-value above 1e-6), the CDR3 was missing, or the read contained stop codons, out-of-frame junctions, or ambiguous translated residues. A V3J clonotype was defined by an identical inferred V gene, J gene, and CDR3 amino acid sequence. Percentage overlap between repertoires was computed as shared unique clonotypes divided by the size of the smaller repertoire. Repertoire richness was assessed with RTK rarefaction, the Chao1 estimator, and Recon v2.1 estimates of unobserved clonotypes. Generation probabilities for all TCRbeta clonotypes obtained by the gDNA method from several donors were computed using OLGA. In its TCRdb copy, this immuneACCESS table keeps in-frame sequences only and misses some clones. Where compared with another copy, unresolved V genes explain less than half of these, and the others have no known cause. V and J calls plus clone size are reproduced from that table; the DNA served to infer D and trimming. For this sample there are nearly 1,000,000 clones; about three quarters appear just once. Together, the top ten hold roughly 1.5% of the sample.

The source material was memory CD4+ T cells sorted from blood. Sample cell subset or site, as interpreted from the label and publication: CD45RA-negative fraction. In this chain, TRBV30 is recombined with TRBJ1-4; perhaps TRBD1 is the D gene, with 5 bases matching. This receptor was identified in a man aged 18 to 30 in good health. The CDR3 reads as follows: CAWSVLGVTEKLFF. The DNA is TGTGCCTGGAGTGTTTTAGGGGTCACTGAAAAACTGTTTTTT.